The 24 T cell receptor beta chains in this list originate from one sample, sequenced in a study of blood T cell repertoires in COVID-19. The protocol was immunoSEQ multiplex PCR, while the TCRdb copy is restricted to in-frame clones and leaves out a portion. The table lists tens of thousands of clones, 80% to 90% of them singletons. Sequenced material: peripheral blood. The receptors stem from a human donor in a cohort sampled during active COVID-19.

In this sample, this clone turned up once. The CDR3: CASSVLDTMNTEAFF. CDR3 sequence (DNA): TGTGCCAGCAGCGTTTTAGACACGATGAACACTGAAGCTTTCTTT. This chain joins TRBV9 and TRBJ1-1, with D unclear. V shed 2 bases and J shed 0 bases, with 11 bases lying between them. The length of the CDR3 is 15 residues. CDR1 and CDR2 (germline): SGDLS, YYNGEE.

This chain links TRBV3-1 (or the pseudogene TRBV3-2) with TRBJ2-2; 8 bases align to TRBD2. The CDR3 is 16 residues long. J gave up 4 bases and V 0 bases, and 4 bases lay outside the gene matches. CDR1 LGHDT and CDR2 YNNKEL come from the germline V gene (reference sequence). The CDR3 nucleotides read TGTGCCAGCAGCCAAGAAGGAGCGGGAGTCACCGGGGAGCTGTTTTTT. As protein: CASSQEGAGVTGELFF.

The V and J genes are TRBV18 and TRBJ1-1; D ambiguous. In germline, CDR1 is KGHSH, CDR2 LQKENI. The CDR3 is 15 residues long. V shed 5 bases and J shed 2 bases, with 15 bases lying between them. The CDR3 here is CASSGPGSDNTEAFF. The CDR3 region has the DNA TGTGCCAGCTCAGGGCCGGGATCTGATAACACTGAAGCTTTCTTT.

J is TRBJ1-1 and V is TRBV9, with unresolved D. Germline lookup yields CDR1 SGDLS and CDR2 YYNGEE. Trimming removed 4 bases from V and 5 bases from J, with 15 bases in between. This CDR3 has 14 amino acids. This chain's CDR3 is CASSSRLTGTEAFF. The CDR3 DNA is TGTGCCAGCAGCTCCCGGTTAACGGGAACTGAAGCTTTCTTT.

V usage is TRBV7-8 and J usage is TRBJ2-7; 10 positions match TRBD2. Per germline, CDR1 SGHVS and CDR2 FQNEAQ. J was trimmed by 0 bases and V by 6 bases; bases with no gene match: 8. This CDR3 is built from 16 residues. The CDR3 protein is CASSPTSGANSYEQYF. CDR3 DNA sequence: TGTGCCAGCAGTCCAACTAGCGGGGCGAACTCCTACGAGCAGTACTTC.

The chain uses TRBV27 and TRBJ1-5; 9 bases fit TRBD1. This CDR3 is 16 amino acids long. Germline assignment: CDR1 MNHEY and CDR2 SMNVEV (reference sequence). V shed 5 bases, J shed 3 bases, and the junction held 8 bases outside the gene matches. The CDR3 loop reads CASSPRGTGHNQPQHF. The DNA of the CDR3 is TGTGCCAGCAGTCCAAGGGGGACAGGGCACAATCAGCCCCAGCATTTT.

The table lists this clone with a few counts. The chain joins TRBV7-9 to TRBJ1-1; no definite D call. V lost 5 bases and J 4 bases, leaving 5 bases between the germline ends. The CDR3 contains 11 residues. Germline loops: CDR1 SEHNR, CDR2 FQNEAQ (reference sequence). CDR3 nucleotide sequence: TGTGCCAGCAGCCTTCTCACTGAAGCTTTCTTT. Translation: CASSLLTEAFF.

The rearrangement uses TRBV19 and TRBJ2-1, with a weak D call TRBD1 (6 bases). This CDR3 contains 13 residues. V dropped 7 bases and J dropped 6 bases, with 13 bases sitting between them. Germline CDR1 is LNHDA and CDR2 is SQIVND (reference sequence). CDR3 residues: CASNSWGRNEQFF. Here the CDR3 DNA reads TGTGCCAGTAACTCATGGGGGCGCAATGAGCAGTTCTTC.

V and J are TRBV4-1 and TRBJ1-6, with D unresolved. This CDR3 spans 18 amino acids. The germline gives CDR1 MGHRA, CDR2 YSYEKL. The V end lost 0 bases, the J end lost 0 bases, and 12 bases lay between the germline ends. CDR3 protein: CASSQDSDGSSYNSPLHF. The DNA for the CDR3 is TGCGCCAGCAGCCAAGATAGCGACGGGAGCTCCTATAATTCACCCCTCCACTTT.

The rearrangement uses TRBV9 and TRBJ2-3; possibly TRBD1 for D (5 bases). V was clipped by 4 bases and J by 7 bases, with 13 bases between them. Germline V gives CDR1 SGDLS, CDR2 YYNGEE. CDR3 size: 13 residues. The CDR3 loop reads CASSPPGSNTQYF. In DNA form, the CDR3 reads TGTGCCAGCAGCCCTCCAGGGTCCAATACGCAGTATTTT. Full variable domain (missing parts from reference TRBV9 and TRBJ2-3): DSGVTQTPKHLITATGQRVTLRCSPRSGDLSVYWYQQSLDQGLQFLIQYYNGEERAKGNILERFSAQQFPDLHSELNLSSLELGDSALYFCASSPPGSNTQYFGPGTRLTVL.

This sequence joins TRBV5-4 and TRBJ2-3, with TRBD2 matching over 9 bases. CDR3 length equals 16 residues. With 2 bases clipped from V and 4 bases from J, the junction kept 8 bases outside the gene matches. Germline loops: CDR1 SGHNT, CDR2 YYREEE (reference sequence). The CDR3 DNA sequence: TGTGCCAGCAGCTTAGGTTCGCGGGGGGGCTCAGATACGCAGTATTTT. Amino acids: CASSLGSRGGSDTQYF.

V is TRBV7-8 and J is TRBJ1-4, with D maybe TRBD1 (6 bases). This CDR3 region has 15 residues. V was trimmed by 6 bases and J by 0 bases, leaving 11 bases between them. CDR1 and CDR2 from the germline V gene are SGHVS and FQNEAQ. DNA of the CDR3: TGTGCCAGCAGACAAGGGACAACAACTAATGAAAAACTGTTTTTT. It codes for CASRQGTTTNEKLFF.

V and J are TRBV11-2 and TRBJ2-1; 7 positions agree with TRBD1. CDR1 is SGHAT and CDR2 is FQNNGV in the germline V gene. Trimming took 4 bases from V and 10 from J; bases not matched to a gene: 1. CDR3 length: 11 residues. The CDR3 here is CASSWDREQFF. CDR3 DNA sequence: TGTGCCAGCAGCTGGGACAGAGAGCAGTTCTTC.

In its sample, this clone was seen a few times. The chain uses TRBV7-8 and TRBJ2-4, with D perhaps TRBD1 (6 bases). Germline assignment: CDR1 SGHVS and CDR2 FQNEAQ. The CDR3 runs to 16 residues. Between the trimmed V and J ends, which lost 5 bases and 0 bases, there was a span of 14 bases. This chain's CDR3 is CASSTGQLIAKNIQYF. CDR3 sequence (DNA): TGTGCCAGCAGCACCGGACAGCTTATAGCCAAAAACATTCAGTACTTC.

This chain uses TRBV18 with TRBJ2-3; 9 bases fit TRBD1. The CDR3 runs to 14 residues. V lost 6 bases to trimming and J lost 5 bases; unmatched junction nucleotides: 6. In germline, CDR1 is KGHSH, CDR2 LQKENI. CDR3 DNA: TGTGCCAGCTCCCGGACAGGGGCAGGAGATACGCAGTATTTT. It yields the protein CASSRTGAGDTQYF.

The chain combines TRBV5-4 with TRBJ2-2; 10 nucleotides line up with TRBD2. This CDR3 spans 17 amino acids. The germline V gene has CDR1 SGHNT and CDR2 YYREEE (reference sequence). Unmatched junction bases numbered 3, after V lost 1 base and J lost 0 bases. CDR3 loop: CASSLLAGGPNTGELFF. CDR3 DNA: TGTGCCAGCAGCTTGTTAGCGGGGGGTCCGAACACCGGGGAGCTGTTTTTT.

J is TRBJ1-6 and V is TRBV6-5; unclear D gene. In germline, CDR1 is MNHEY, CDR2 SVGAGI. V gave up 8 bases and J gave up 1 base, with 9 bases separating them. This CDR3 comprises 14 residues. CDR3 DNA: TGTGCCAGCTCGCAGAGGTCCTATAATTCACCCCTCCACTTT. Translating gives CASSQRSYNSPLHF.

The chain uses TRBV6-1 and TRBJ2-5; D not certain. V was shortened by 2 bases and J by 5 bases, with 6 bases between the two germline ends. The CDR3 spans 12 residues. The V gene's germline CDR1 is MNHNS and CDR2 SASEGT. As DNA, the CDR3 is TGTGCCAGCAGTGAACGAGAGGAGACCCAGTACTTC. It encodes CASSEREETQYF.

The V gene is TRBV5-1, the J gene TRBJ1-1; maybe TRBD1 (6 bases). The CDR3 is made up of 14 amino acids. CDR1 SGHRS and CDR2 YFSETQ come from the germline V gene. V shed 0 bases and J shed 6 bases, with 12 bases lying between them. CDR3 sequence reads: CASSLAPGDPEAFF. Written as DNA, the CDR3 is TGCGCCAGCAGCTTGGCCCCAGGGGACCCTGAAGCTTTCTTT.

V usage is TRBV27 and J usage is TRBJ2-7, with 9 positions matching TRBD2. Trimming cost V 0 bases and J 3 bases; bases outside gene matches: 9. The CDR3 is 17 residues long. Germline CDR1 and CDR2: MNHEY and SMNVEV (reference sequence). The DNA of the CDR3 is TGTGCCAGCAGTTTATCGCTCACTAGCGGGCGCCTCTACGAGCAGTACTTC. Translation gives CASSLSLTSGRLYEQYF.

This clone has only one observation. CDR3: CATSRARVTGELFF. The DNA for the CDR3 is TGTGCCACCAGCAGGGCTCGGGTTACCGGGGAGCTGTTTTTT. The chain recombines TRBV15 with TRBJ2-2; D is unclear. Deletions cut 3 bases from V and 5 bases from J, with 10 bases between. The CDR3 runs to 14 residues. Germline-derived CDR1 and CDR2 are LNHNV and YYDKDF (reference sequence).

The V and J genes are TRBV7-2 and TRBJ2-1; 7 positions agree with TRBD2. J lost 3 bases, V lost 2 bases, and 4 bases had no gene match. The CDR3 runs to 15 residues. In germline, CDR1 is SGHTA, CDR2 FQGNSA. The CDR3 DNA follows: TGTGCCAGCAGCTTAACGGGGGGAAGCTACAATGAGCAGTTCTTC. Translation gives CASSLTGGSYNEQFF.

The chain carries TRBV9 and TRBJ2-3, with D uncertain. The germline gives CDR1 SGDLS, CDR2 YYNGEE. V lost 0 bases to trimming and J lost 4 bases, with 3 bases between them. The CDR3 covers 12 residues. In nucleotides, the CDR3 is TGTGCCAGCAGCGTAGCTTCAGATACGCAGTATTTT. Protein: CASSVASDTQYF.

The chain employs TRBV10-1 and TRBJ2-7; 8 bases line up with TRBD1. V was pared by 10 bases and J by 0 bases, with 14 bases of the junction left unmatched. This CDR3 is 16 amino acids long. CDR1 WNHNN and CDR2 SYGVQD come from the germline V gene (reference sequence). The CDR3 loop reads CATPSTLDRVSYEQYF. CDR3 sequence (DNA): TGCGCCACGCCGAGTACCCTGGACAGGGTCTCCTACGAGCAGTACTTC.